One and the same sample provided the 8 T cell receptor beta chains below, sequenced in a study of blood T cell repertoires in COVID-19. Assay used: immunoSEQ multiplex PCR; TCRdb lists only in-frame clones, some missing. The sample contains 120,000 to 150,000 clones, just under 85% of which appear only once. Sequencing was carried out using peripheral blood. The receptors shown here come from a woman between 40 and 50 years old with active or convalescent COVID-19.

The V and J genes are TRBV21-1 and TRBJ1-2. TRBV21-1 has pseudogene status. CDR3 size: 14 residues. CDR3 amino acids: CASSKPRDFYGYTF. The CDR3 region has the DNA TGTGCCAGCAGCAAACCCCGGGACTTCTATGGCTACACCTTC.

This clone occurred many times. The genes are TRBV19 and TRBJ1-4, with D tentatively TRBD1 (5 bases). The CDR3 has 13 amino acids. Germline values: CDR1 LNHDA, CDR2 SQIVND (reference sequence). V was cut by 7 bases and J by 6 bases, with 12 bases left in between. CDR3 sequence reads: CASMGQGDEKLFF. In DNA, the CDR3 is TGTGCCAGTATGGGGCAGGGTGATGAAAAACTGTTTTTT.

The rearrangement joins TRBV5-1 to TRBJ1-6, with 9 bases fitting TRBD1. Trimming removed 4 bases from V and 2 bases from J; junction bases left unmatched: 19. There are 21 residues in the CDR3. Germline assignment: CDR1 SGHRS and CDR2 YFSETQ. The DNA of the CDR3 is TGCGCCAGCAGCCAAGATACAGGGGGCCTTCGGCTTCGCCCCTATAATTCACCCCTCCACTTT. Protein sequence: CASSQDTGGLRLRPYNSPLHF. Using reference TRBV5-1 and TRBJ1-6 for the parts outside the CDR3, the full variable domain is KAGVTQTPRYLIKTRGQQVTLSCSPISGHRSVSWYQQTPGQGLQFLFEYFSETQRNKGNFPGRFSGRQFSNSRSEMNVSTLELGDSALYLCASSQDTGGLRLRPYNSPLHFGNGTRLTVT.

V usage is TRBV4-3 and J usage is TRBJ2-3; TRBD1 is a possible D gene (5 bases). With 0 bases removed from V and 1 base from J, the gap between germline ends came to 17 bases. This CDR3 is built from 18 residues. Germline-derived CDR1 and CDR2 are LGHNA and YSLEER. CDR3 region: CASSQDAPGIVGTDTQYF. The DNA of the CDR3 is TGCGCCAGCAGCCAAGATGCGCCAGGGATCGTGGGCACAGATACGCAGTATTTT.

The CDR3, as DNA: TGTGCCAGCAGCCAACCGTACAGGGGGAATGAGCAGTTCTTC. It specifies CASSQPYRGNEQFF. The chain combines TRBV3-1 (or the pseudogene TRBV3-2) with TRBJ2-1, with TRBD1 matching over 8 bases. J was trimmed by 7 bases and V by 2 bases; bases with no gene match: 4. The CDR3 loop spans 14 amino acids. Per germline, CDR1 LGHDT and CDR2 YNNKEL (reference sequence).

The V and J genes are TRBV6-2 or TRBV6-3 and TRBJ2-3; 13 bases line up with TRBD2. The CDR3 covers 17 residues. The germline V gene encodes CDR1 MNHEY and CDR2 SVGEGT. V was clipped by 6 bases and J by 3 bases; unmatched bases: 9. The CDR3 DNA reads as TGTGCCAGCAGCGACCTACCGGGACTAGCGGGAACAGATACGCAGTATTTT. This gives the protein CASSDLPGLAGTDTQYF.

This chain links TRBV28 with TRBJ1-4; a possible D gene is TRBD1 (5 bases). The V gene's germline CDR1 is MDHEN and CDR2 SYDVKM. Trimming took 3 bases from V and 8 from J, leaving 13 bases between them. CDR3 length: 14 residues. The CDR3 nucleotides are TGTGCCAGCAGTTTCCCCGGGGGTTGGGAAAAACTGTTTTTT. Translation: CASSFPGGWEKLFF.

The V call is TRBV2, the J call TRBJ1-4, with D unclear. V lost 10 bases and J 7 bases, leaving 13 bases between the germline ends. Germline CDR1 SNHLY, CDR2 FYNNEI. The CDR3 runs 12 residues. CDR3 sequence: CATSAFLEKLFF. Here the CDR3 DNA reads TGTGCCACTAGTGCCTTCCTTGAAAAACTGTTTTTT. Complete variable domain (other parts from reference TRBV2 and TRBJ1-4): EPEVTQTPSHQVTQMGQEVILRCVPISNHLYFYWYRQILGQKVEFLVSFYNNEISEKSEIFDDQFSVERPDGSNFTLKIRSTKLEDSAMYFCATSAFLEKLFFGSGTQLSVL.